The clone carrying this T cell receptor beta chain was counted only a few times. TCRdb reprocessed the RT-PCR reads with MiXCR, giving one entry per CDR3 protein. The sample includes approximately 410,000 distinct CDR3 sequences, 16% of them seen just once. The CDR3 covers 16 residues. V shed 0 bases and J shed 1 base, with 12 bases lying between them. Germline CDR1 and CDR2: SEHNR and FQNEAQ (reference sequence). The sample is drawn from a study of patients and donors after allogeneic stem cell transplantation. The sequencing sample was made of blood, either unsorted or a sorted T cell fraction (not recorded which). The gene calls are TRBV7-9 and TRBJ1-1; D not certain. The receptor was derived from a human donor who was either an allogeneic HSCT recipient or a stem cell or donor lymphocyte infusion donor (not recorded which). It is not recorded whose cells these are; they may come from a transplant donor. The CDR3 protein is CASSLAKGIGNTEAFF. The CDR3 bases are TGTGCCAGCAGCTTAGCAAAGGGCATTGGGAACACTGAAGCTTTCTTT.